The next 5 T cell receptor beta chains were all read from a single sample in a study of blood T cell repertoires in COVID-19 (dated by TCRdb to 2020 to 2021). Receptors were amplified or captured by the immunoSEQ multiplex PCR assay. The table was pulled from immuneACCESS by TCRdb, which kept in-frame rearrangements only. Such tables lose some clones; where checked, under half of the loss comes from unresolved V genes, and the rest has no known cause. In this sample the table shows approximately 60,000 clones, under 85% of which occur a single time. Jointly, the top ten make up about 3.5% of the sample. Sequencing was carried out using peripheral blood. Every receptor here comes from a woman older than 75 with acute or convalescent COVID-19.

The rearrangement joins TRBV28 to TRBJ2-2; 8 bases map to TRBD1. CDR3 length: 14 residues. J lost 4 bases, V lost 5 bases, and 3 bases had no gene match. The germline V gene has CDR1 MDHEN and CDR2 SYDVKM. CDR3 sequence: CASSQGARTGELFF. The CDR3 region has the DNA TGTGCCAGCAGTCAGGGGGCGCGCACCGGGGAGCTGTTTTTT.

In DNA, the CDR3 is TGTGCCAGCAGCGCGGGGACTAGCGGAGTATACGAGCAGTACTTC. Protein sequence: CASSAGTSGVYEQYF. The gene calls are TRBV9 and TRBJ2-7; TRBD2 aligns across 11 bases. The CDR3 is 15 amino acids. Germline CDR1 and CDR2: SGDLS and YYNGEE. After removal of 3 bases from V and 4 bases from J, the junction contained 6 bases not matched to a gene.

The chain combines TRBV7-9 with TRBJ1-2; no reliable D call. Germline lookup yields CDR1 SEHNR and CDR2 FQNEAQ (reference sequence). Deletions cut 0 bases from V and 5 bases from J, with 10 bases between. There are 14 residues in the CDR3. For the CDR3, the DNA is TGTGCCAGCAGCTTAGCCGGAGGCCTATATGGCTACACCTTC. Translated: CASSLAGGLYGYTF.

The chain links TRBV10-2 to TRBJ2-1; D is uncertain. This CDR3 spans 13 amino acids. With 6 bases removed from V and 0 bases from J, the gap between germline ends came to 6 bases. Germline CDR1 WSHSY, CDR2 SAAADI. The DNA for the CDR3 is TGCGCCAGCAGCCTTAGCTCCTACAATGAGCAGTTCTTC. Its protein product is CASSLSSYNEQFF.

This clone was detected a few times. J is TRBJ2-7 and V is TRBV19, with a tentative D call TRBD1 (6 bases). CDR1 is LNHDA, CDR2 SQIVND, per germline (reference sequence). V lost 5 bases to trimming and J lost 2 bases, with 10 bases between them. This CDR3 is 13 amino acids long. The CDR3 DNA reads TGTGCCAGTAGTCCGGGACACCCCTACGAGCAGTACTTC. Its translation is CASSPGHPYEQYF.